This record covers a single TCR beta chain. This sample stems from a study of blood T cell repertoires in COVID-19. Study information: The origin of the acute and convalescent COVID-19 samples was the United States, Italy and Spain. Sources were T cells, B-cell-depleted T cells, or PBMCs; the material itself was cDNA or gDNA.

Authors' data handling: From reference gene primer amplification, estimates of nucleated cell counts were derived. Clones were sequenced by immunoSEQ multiplex PCR, and TCRdb holds only the in-frame ones, with some missing. Clone size and V and J calls were adopted from that table, with D and trimming inferred from the DNA. The table records about 89,000 clones, over 70% of them present only once. Trimming stripped 7 bases from V and 0 bases from J, with 14 bases between. Germline loops: CDR1 SQVTM, CDR2 ANQGSEA. This CDR3 spans 14 amino acids. The TCR comes from an elderly woman with acute or convalescent COVID-19. The chain recombines TRBV29-1 with TRBJ2-3, with TRBD2 as a possible D gene (7 bases). Source material: peripheral blood. This CDR3 reads CSANRGASTDTQYF. Here the CDR3 DNA reads TGCAGCGCCAACCGGGGGGCTAGCACAGATACGCAGTATTTT.